These T cell receptor beta chains were read from a single sample in a study of identical twins. TCRdb re-analysed the 5' RACE reads in MiXCR, keeping a single row per CDR3 protein. The repertoire holds 450,000 to 650,000 distinct CDR3 sequences, with roughly 15% as singletons. These data were also reused for a study on yellow fever vaccine responses in identical twins.

Sequenced material: CD4+ T cells sorted from blood. Every receptor here comes from a woman aged 18-30 years in good health. Both conserved end residues are part of each CDR3. The order of the fields is CDR3 protein, CDR3 DNA, V gene, D gene, clone size, J gene. D genes are given only for firm matches. Rows give clone size only sometimes, using once, few, many, or a class for an expanded clone.

CDR3aa: CASRPGTGFHEQYF
CDR3nt: TGTGCCAGCAGACCCGGGACAGGGTTTCACGAGCAGTACTTC
v_gene: TRBV6-1
d_gene: TRBD1
abundance: -
j_gene: TRBJ2-7

CDR3aa: CSAIGTINSYEQYF
CDR3nt: TGCAGTGCTATCGGGACTATCAACTCCTACGAGCAGTACTTC
v_gene: TRBV20-1
d_gene: TRBD2
abundance: -
j_gene: TRBJ2-7

CDR3aa: CASSQDMTSGSYEQYF
CDR3nt: TGTGCCAGCAGCCAAGACATGACTAGCGGGAGTTACGAGCAGTACTTC
v_gene: TRBV4-2
d_gene: TRBD2
abundance: few
j_gene: TRBJ2-7

CDR3aa: CSARRMDRITGELFF
CDR3nt: TGCAGTGCTAGAAGAATGGACAGGATCACCGGGGAGCTGTTTTTT
v_gene: TRBV20-1
d_gene: TRBD1
abundance: -
j_gene: TRBJ2-2

CDR3aa: CASSATGGLYGYTF
CDR3nt: TGTGCCAGCAGCGCGACAGGGGGACTCTATGGCTACACCTTC
v_gene: TRBV7-9
d_gene: TRBD1
abundance: -
j_gene: TRBJ1-2

CDR3aa: CASSEKGAKIPYTDTQYF
CDR3nt: TGCGCCAGCAGTGAAAAGGGGGCGAAGATACCCTACACAGATACGCAGTATTTT
v_gene: TRBV10-1
d_gene: TRBD1
abundance: few
j_gene: TRBJ2-3

CDR3aa: CASSSIRRGTGELFF
CDR3nt: TGTGCCAGCAGCTCTATCAGACGGGGCACCGGGGAGCTGTTTTTT
v_gene: TRBV11-2
d_gene: -
abundance: -
j_gene: TRBJ2-2

CDR3aa: CASSLLDSEAFF
CDR3nt: TGTGCCAGCAGCTTGCTGGACAGTGAAGCTTTCTTT
v_gene: TRBV5-4
d_gene: -
abundance: -
j_gene: TRBJ1-1

CDR3aa: CASSWQGSNQPQHF
CDR3nt: TGTGCCAGCAGTTGGCAGGGAAGCAATCAGCCCCAGCATTTT
v_gene: TRBV12-3/TRBV12-4
d_gene: -
abundance: few
j_gene: TRBJ1-5

CDR3aa: CASSLEGTPGSYQETQYF
CDR3nt: TGCGCCAGCAGCTTGGAAGGGACCCCTGGTTCGTACCAAGAGACCCAGTACTTC
v_gene: TRBV5-1
d_gene: -
abundance: few
j_gene: TRBJ2-5

CDR3aa: CRGTSGRGEQYF
CDR3nt: TGCAGGGGTACTAGCGGGAGAGGCGAGCAGTACTTC
v_gene: TRBV20-1
d_gene: TRBD2
abundance: -
j_gene: TRBJ2-7

CDR3aa: CASSLDQRGGAGYTF
CDR3nt: TGTGCCAGCAGCTTAGATCAACGTGGAGGGGCTGGCTACACCTTC
v_gene: TRBV7-9
d_gene: -
abundance: many
j_gene: TRBJ1-2

CDR3aa: CASSLRLGGDTQYF
CDR3nt: TGTGCCAGCAGCTTAAGGTTGGGGGGAGATACGCAGTATTTT
v_gene: TRBV7-2
d_gene: -
abundance: few
j_gene: TRBJ2-3

CDR3aa: CASSAHGDVANEQFF
CDR3nt: TGTGCCAGCAGTGCCCATGGGGACGTTGCAAATGAGCAGTTCTTC
v_gene: TRBV6-1
d_gene: -
abundance: few
j_gene: TRBJ2-1

CDR3aa: CASSFSTGAILAKNIQYF
CDR3nt: TGCGCCAGCAGCTTTTCTACAGGAGCAATATTAGCCAAAAACATTCAGTACTTC
v_gene: TRBV5-1
d_gene: -
abundance: few
j_gene: TRBJ2-4

CDR3aa: CASSYGRGSYNSPLHF
CDR3nt: TGTGCCAGCAGTTACGGGAGGGGAAGTTATAATTCACCCCTCCACTTT
v_gene: TRBV6-5
d_gene: -
abundance: -
j_gene: TRBJ1-6

CDR3aa: CASSSALAGVKDTQYF
CDR3nt: TGTGCCAGCAGTTCCGCTCTAGCGGGTGTGAAAGATACGCAGTATTTT
v_gene: TRBV12-3/TRBV12-4
d_gene: TRBD2
abundance: -
j_gene: TRBJ2-3

CDR3aa: CASSPGTRGLYNEQFF
CDR3nt: TGTGCCAGCAGCCCAGGGACTCGCGGCTTATACAATGAGCAGTTCTTC
v_gene: TRBV4-2
d_gene: -
abundance: -
j_gene: TRBJ2-1

CDR3aa: CSAIDLGNEQFF
CDR3nt: TGCAGTGCCATCGATCTAGGCAATGAGCAGTTCTTC
v_gene: TRBV20-1
d_gene: -
abundance: -
j_gene: TRBJ2-1

CDR3aa: CASSSAGTRTGNTIYF
CDR3nt: TGCGCCAGCAGCTCAGCCGGGACACGTACTGGAAACACCATATATTTT
v_gene: TRBV5-1
d_gene: -
abundance: -
j_gene: TRBJ1-3

CDR3aa: CATSRGATGQFMNTEAFF
CDR3nt: TGTGCCACCAGCAGAGGAGCAACGGGGCAGTTCATGAACACTGAAGCTTTCTTT
v_gene: TRBV15
d_gene: -
abundance: -
j_gene: TRBJ1-1

CDR3aa: CASSVGQPNYNYGYTF
CDR3nt: TGTGCCAGCAGCGTGGGACAGCCAAACTATAACTATGGCTACACCTTC
v_gene: TRBV9
d_gene: TRBD1
abundance: -
j_gene: TRBJ1-2

CDR3aa: CASSRQGADTQYF
CDR3nt: TGTGCCAGCAGTCGACAGGGGGCAGATACGCAGTATTTT
v_gene: TRBV12-3/TRBV12-4
d_gene: TRBD1
abundance: few
j_gene: TRBJ2-3

CDR3aa: CASSVVGSTDTQYF
CDR3nt: TGTGCCAGCAGCGTAGTCGGCAGCACAGATACGCAGTATTTT
v_gene: TRBV9
d_gene: -
abundance: -
j_gene: TRBJ2-3

CDR3aa: CASIQGRGSPLHF
CDR3nt: TGTGCCAGTATACAGGGGAGGGGTTCACCCCTCCACTTT
v_gene: TRBV12-3/TRBV12-4
d_gene: TRBD1
abundance: few
j_gene: TRBJ1-6

CDR3aa: CSARDLVYEETQYF
CDR3nt: TGCAGTGCTAGAGATTTGGTATACGAGGAGACCCAGTACTTC
v_gene: TRBV20-1
d_gene: -
abundance: many
j_gene: TRBJ2-5

CDR3aa: CASSSIGAIWERADTQYF
CDR3nt: TGTGCCAGCAGCTCGATCGGGGCAATTTGGGAGCGGGCAGATACGCAGTATTTT
v_gene: TRBV5-6
d_gene: -
abundance: few
j_gene: TRBJ2-3

CDR3aa: CASTRTGGGYTF
CDR3nt: TGTGCCAGCACCAGGACAGGGGGCGGCTACACCTTC
v_gene: TRBV12-3/TRBV12-4
d_gene: TRBD1
abundance: -
j_gene: TRBJ1-2

CDR3aa: CASSLVGLALTDTQYF
CDR3nt: TGTGCCAGCAGCTTAGTCGGACTAGCCCTCACAGATACGCAGTATTTT
v_gene: TRBV11-2
d_gene: TRBD2
abundance: -
j_gene: TRBJ2-3

CDR3aa: CASSIQENTEAFF
CDR3nt: TGTGCCAGCAGCATACAGGAGAACACTGAAGCTTTCTTT
v_gene: TRBV7-9
d_gene: -
abundance: few
j_gene: TRBJ1-1

CDR3aa: CASRPGGGGLQETQYF
CDR3nt: TGTGCCAGCAGACCTGGGGGGGGAGGGTTGCAAGAGACCCAGTACTTC
v_gene: TRBV11-2
d_gene: TRBD2
abundance: few
j_gene: TRBJ2-5

CDR3aa: CASSQDSGQIQETQYF
CDR3nt: TGTGCCAGCAGCCAAGACTCGGGACAGATCCAAGAGACCCAGTACTTC
v_gene: TRBV3-1
d_gene: TRBD1
abundance: few
j_gene: TRBJ2-5

CDR3aa: CSASIAGEVGTDTQYF
CDR3nt: TGCAGTGCTAGTATAGCGGGAGAGGTCGGCACAGATACGCAGTATTTT
v_gene: TRBV20-1
d_gene: TRBD2
abundance: -
j_gene: TRBJ2-3

CDR3aa: CASSSLGTSGSNEQFF
CDR3nt: TGTGCCAGCAGCTCCCTAGGGACTAGCGGGAGCAATGAGCAGTTCTTC
v_gene: TRBV5-6
d_gene: TRBD2
abundance: few
j_gene: TRBJ2-1

CDR3aa: CSAQPGTGFGTEAFF
CDR3nt: TGCAGTGCTCAGCCCGGGACAGGGTTTGGCACTGAAGCTTTCTTT
v_gene: TRBV20-1
d_gene: TRBD1
abundance: -
j_gene: TRBJ1-1

CDR3aa: CATSGVSGANVLTF
CDR3nt: TGTGCCACCAGCGGAGTCTCTGGGGCCAACGTCCTGACTTTC
v_gene: TRBV24-1
d_gene: -
abundance: few
j_gene: TRBJ2-6

CDR3aa: CASSFRDLNEAFF
CDR3nt: TGTGCCAGCAGTTTCCGGGACCTCAATGAAGCTTTCTTT
v_gene: TRBV6-2/TRBV6-3
d_gene: -
abundance: -
j_gene: TRBJ1-1

CDR3aa: CASSTSSEAFF
CDR3nt: TGTGCCAGCAGTACTTCTTCTGAAGCTTTCTTT
v_gene: TRBV12-3/TRBV12-4
d_gene: -
abundance: few
j_gene: TRBJ1-1

CDR3aa: CASSLALGEQYF
CDR3nt: TGCGCCAGCAGCTTGGCTTTGGGGGAGCAGTACTTC
v_gene: TRBV5-1
d_gene: -
abundance: few
j_gene: TRBJ2-7

CDR3aa: CASSWRGENEQFF
CDR3nt: TGTGCCAGCAGCTGGCGGGGGGAAAATGAGCAGTTCTTC
v_gene: TRBV9
d_gene: TRBD2
abundance: -
j_gene: TRBJ2-1

CDR3aa: CASSTVQGRGTDTQYF
CDR3nt: TGTGCCAGCAGCACCGTACAGGGGAGAGGGACAGATACGCAGTATTTT
v_gene: TRBV7-8
d_gene: TRBD1
abundance: few
j_gene: TRBJ2-3

CDR3aa: CASSQNSGRSVDTQYF
CDR3nt: TGCGCCAGCAGCCAAAATAGCGGGAGGAGTGTAGATACGCAGTATTTT
v_gene: TRBV4-1
d_gene: TRBD2
abundance: -
j_gene: TRBJ2-3

CDR3aa: CASSETEYNEQFF
CDR3nt: TGTGCCAGCAGTGAGACGGAATACAATGAGCAGTTCTTC
v_gene: TRBV2
d_gene: -
abundance: few
j_gene: TRBJ2-1

CDR3aa: CASSTRDIVYEQYF
CDR3nt: TGTGCCAGCAGTACCCGGGACATAGTCTACGAGCAGTACTTC
v_gene: TRBV6-1
d_gene: -
abundance: few
j_gene: TRBJ2-7

CDR3aa: CASSKGTGTPREQYF
CDR3nt: TGTGCCAGCAGTAAAGGAACCGGGACCCCAAGGGAGCAGTACTTC
v_gene: TRBV28
d_gene: -
abundance: few
j_gene: TRBJ2-7

CDR3aa: CASSVAGAPDTQYF
CDR3nt: TGTGCCAGCAGCGTAGCGGGAGCCCCAGATACGCAGTATTTT
v_gene: TRBV6-1
d_gene: TRBD2
abundance: few
j_gene: TRBJ2-3